The clone carrying this T cell receptor beta chain was picked up many times. The DNA ends 3 residues before the CDR3 does, and the rest of the CDR3 is filled in from the germline J gene. Caucasian heritage predominated among both patients and controls. This entry is derived from a study of T cell clonality in common variable immunodeficiency. This table comes from immunoSEQ multiplex PCR, and its TCRdb copy is limited to in-frame clones, with some not included. The counts give roughly 58,000 clones, none of them seen only once; 5% to 7% is held by the top ten. Trimming cost V 4 bases and J 9 bases; bases outside gene matches: 14. The CDR3 has 17 amino acids. The germline V gene has CDR1 MGHRA and CDR2 YSYEKL.

Specimen: peripheral blood mononuclear cells. The receptor was isolated from a person between 18 and 70 years old in good health. The V and J genes are TRBV4-1 and TRBJ2-1; 11 bases match TRBD2. The CDR3 bases that were read are TGCGCCAGCAGCCTAGAGGGACTAGCGGATAAGAACGGTGAG. It is translated as CASSLEGLADKNGE. The whole CDR3 protein reads CASSLEGLADKNGEQFF.